This is a list of T cell receptor beta chains from one sample in a study of shared clonotypes between healthy human individuals. The assay was immunoSEQ multiplex PCR, and TCRdb's table has in-frame clones only and misses some. The data show about 820,000 clones, almost 95% seen once. The sequenced sample consisted of naive CD8+ T cells sorted from blood. These receptors were collected from a man aged 25 to 40 in good health. CDR3s include the opening cysteine and the closing phenylalanine or tryptophan. The D gene is left open where the match is weak. Where a row states a size, it is once, few, many or the class of an expanded clone; other rows omit it.

CDR3aa: CASGFSADTQYF
CDR3nt: TGTGCCAGCGGGTTCAGCGCGGATACGCAGTATTTT
abundance: -
j_gene: TRBJ2-3
d_gene: -
v_gene: TRBV27

CDR3aa: CASSPPVPYNEQFF
CDR3nt: TGTGCCAGCAGCCCTCCGGTTCCCTACAATGAGCAGTTCTTC
abundance: -
j_gene: TRBJ2-1
d_gene: -
v_gene: TRBV9

CDR3aa: CASRPVNLDRFPYEQYF
CDR3nt: TGTGCCAGCAGGCCTGTAAACTTAGACAGATTTCCCTACGAGCAGTACTTC
abundance: -
j_gene: TRBJ2-7
d_gene: -
v_gene: TRBV28

CDR3aa: CASSELRDVVMNTEAFF
CDR3nt: TGTGCCAGCAGTGAACTCAGGGACGTAGTTATGAACACTGAAGCTTTCTTT
abundance: -
j_gene: TRBJ1-1
d_gene: -
v_gene: TRBV6-1

CDR3aa: CASSIGQGLYEQYF
CDR3nt: TGTGCCAGTAGTATAGGGCAGGGCCTGTACGAGCAGTACTTC
abundance: -
j_gene: TRBJ2-7
d_gene: -
v_gene: TRBV19

CDR3aa: CASSSSNLYEQYF
CDR3nt: TGTGCCAGCAGCTCCTCGAACCTCTACGAGCAGTACTTC
abundance: -
j_gene: TRBJ2-7
d_gene: -
v_gene: TRBV7-8

CDR3aa: CASSLGPVQPQHF
CDR3nt: TGTGCCAGCAGTTTAGGTCCAGTCCAGCCCCAGCATTTT
abundance: -
j_gene: TRBJ1-5
d_gene: -
v_gene: TRBV27

CDR3aa: CASSPRLEETQYF
CDR3nt: TGTGCCAGCAGCCCTAGACTAGAAGAGACCCAGTACTTC
abundance: -
j_gene: TRBJ2-5
d_gene: -
v_gene: TRBV4-2

CDR3aa: CASSFRATGELFF
CDR3nt: TGTGCCAGCAGTTTTAGGGCCACCGGGGAGCTGTTTTTT
abundance: -
j_gene: TRBJ2-2
d_gene: -
v_gene: TRBV28

CDR3aa: CASSTGGAYGYTF
CDR3nt: TGTGCCAGCAGCACAGGGGGCGCTTATGGCTACACCTTC
abundance: -
j_gene: TRBJ1-2
d_gene: TRBD1
v_gene: TRBV14

CDR3aa: CARDSGANVLTF
CDR3nt: TGTGCCAGGGACTCTGGGGCCAACGTCCTGACTTTC
abundance: -
j_gene: TRBJ2-6
d_gene: -
v_gene: TRBV2

CDR3aa: CASSPPIGTSGRRQEQFF
CDR3nt: TGTGCCAGCAGCCCCCCCATCGGGACTAGCGGGAGAAGGCAGGAGCAGTTCTTC
abundance: -
j_gene: TRBJ2-1
d_gene: TRBD2
v_gene: TRBV9

CDR3aa: CASSLAHWDTQYF
CDR3nt: TGTGCCAGCAGCTTAGCGCACTGGGATACGCAGTATTTT
abundance: -
j_gene: TRBJ2-3
d_gene: -
v_gene: TRBV7-6

CDR3aa: CASSRKGPSGNTIYF
CDR3nt: TGTGCCAGCAGTCGCAAGGGGCCGTCTGGAAACACCATATATTTT
abundance: once
j_gene: TRBJ1-3
d_gene: -
v_gene: TRBV27

CDR3aa: CASSPSRALREQYF
CDR3nt: TGTGCCAGCAGCCCTAGCAGAGCCCTCCGCGAGCAGTACTTC
abundance: -
j_gene: TRBJ2-7
d_gene: -
v_gene: TRBV9

CDR3aa: CASSPNSSGDRGDTEAFF
CDR3nt: TGCGCCAGCAGCCCAAATAGCTCGGGGGACAGGGGTGACACTGAAGCTTTCTTT
abundance: -
j_gene: TRBJ1-1
d_gene: TRBD1
v_gene: TRBV5-1

CDR3aa: CASSPGTGSLEQYF
CDR3nt: TGCGCCAGCAGCCCGGGGACAGGCTCTCTAGAGCAGTACTTC
abundance: once
j_gene: TRBJ2-7
d_gene: TRBD1
v_gene: TRBV4-3

CDR3aa: CASSLLGGSDTQYF
CDR3nt: TGTGCCAGCAGTTTATTGGGCGGATCAGATACGCAGTATTTT
abundance: -
j_gene: TRBJ2-3
d_gene: -
v_gene: TRBV27

CDR3aa: CASSISSGSTDTQYF
CDR3nt: TGTGCCAGTAGTATTTCTAGCGGGAGCACAGATACGCAGTATTTT
abundance: -
j_gene: TRBJ2-3
d_gene: TRBD2
v_gene: TRBV19

CDR3aa: CASSQVPSGSYEQYF
CDR3nt: TGCGCCAGCAGCCAAGTTCCTAGCGGGAGCTACGAGCAGTACTTC
abundance: -
j_gene: TRBJ2-7
d_gene: TRBD2
v_gene: TRBV4-1

CDR3aa: CASTLPISYEQYF
CDR3nt: TGTGCCAGCACCCTACCGATATCCTACGAGCAGTACTTC
abundance: -
j_gene: TRBJ2-7
d_gene: -
v_gene: TRBV7-9

CDR3aa: CASSLTLSGKPYNEQFF
CDR3nt: TGTGCCAGCAGTTTGACCCTTAGCGGGAAACCCTACAATGAGCAGTTCTTC
abundance: -
j_gene: TRBJ2-1
d_gene: TRBD2
v_gene: TRBV2

CDR3aa: CASSPLGWDDHYEQYF
CDR3nt: TGTGCCAGCAGTCCCCTTGGGTGGGACGACCACTACGAGCAGTACTTC
abundance: -
j_gene: TRBJ2-7
d_gene: -
v_gene: TRBV27